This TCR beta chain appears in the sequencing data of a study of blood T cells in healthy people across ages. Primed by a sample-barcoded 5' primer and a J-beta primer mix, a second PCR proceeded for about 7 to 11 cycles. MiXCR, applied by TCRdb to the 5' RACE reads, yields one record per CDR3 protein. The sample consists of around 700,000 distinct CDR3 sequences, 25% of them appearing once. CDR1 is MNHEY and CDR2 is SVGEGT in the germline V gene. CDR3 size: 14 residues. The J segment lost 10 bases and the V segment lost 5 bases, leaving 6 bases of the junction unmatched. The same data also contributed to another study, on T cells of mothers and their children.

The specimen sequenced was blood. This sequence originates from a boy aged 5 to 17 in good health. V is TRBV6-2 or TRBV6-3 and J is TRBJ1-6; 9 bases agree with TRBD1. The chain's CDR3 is CASSRQGERSPLHF. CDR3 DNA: TGTGCCAGCAGTCGACAGGGGGAGAGGTCACCCCTCCACTTT.